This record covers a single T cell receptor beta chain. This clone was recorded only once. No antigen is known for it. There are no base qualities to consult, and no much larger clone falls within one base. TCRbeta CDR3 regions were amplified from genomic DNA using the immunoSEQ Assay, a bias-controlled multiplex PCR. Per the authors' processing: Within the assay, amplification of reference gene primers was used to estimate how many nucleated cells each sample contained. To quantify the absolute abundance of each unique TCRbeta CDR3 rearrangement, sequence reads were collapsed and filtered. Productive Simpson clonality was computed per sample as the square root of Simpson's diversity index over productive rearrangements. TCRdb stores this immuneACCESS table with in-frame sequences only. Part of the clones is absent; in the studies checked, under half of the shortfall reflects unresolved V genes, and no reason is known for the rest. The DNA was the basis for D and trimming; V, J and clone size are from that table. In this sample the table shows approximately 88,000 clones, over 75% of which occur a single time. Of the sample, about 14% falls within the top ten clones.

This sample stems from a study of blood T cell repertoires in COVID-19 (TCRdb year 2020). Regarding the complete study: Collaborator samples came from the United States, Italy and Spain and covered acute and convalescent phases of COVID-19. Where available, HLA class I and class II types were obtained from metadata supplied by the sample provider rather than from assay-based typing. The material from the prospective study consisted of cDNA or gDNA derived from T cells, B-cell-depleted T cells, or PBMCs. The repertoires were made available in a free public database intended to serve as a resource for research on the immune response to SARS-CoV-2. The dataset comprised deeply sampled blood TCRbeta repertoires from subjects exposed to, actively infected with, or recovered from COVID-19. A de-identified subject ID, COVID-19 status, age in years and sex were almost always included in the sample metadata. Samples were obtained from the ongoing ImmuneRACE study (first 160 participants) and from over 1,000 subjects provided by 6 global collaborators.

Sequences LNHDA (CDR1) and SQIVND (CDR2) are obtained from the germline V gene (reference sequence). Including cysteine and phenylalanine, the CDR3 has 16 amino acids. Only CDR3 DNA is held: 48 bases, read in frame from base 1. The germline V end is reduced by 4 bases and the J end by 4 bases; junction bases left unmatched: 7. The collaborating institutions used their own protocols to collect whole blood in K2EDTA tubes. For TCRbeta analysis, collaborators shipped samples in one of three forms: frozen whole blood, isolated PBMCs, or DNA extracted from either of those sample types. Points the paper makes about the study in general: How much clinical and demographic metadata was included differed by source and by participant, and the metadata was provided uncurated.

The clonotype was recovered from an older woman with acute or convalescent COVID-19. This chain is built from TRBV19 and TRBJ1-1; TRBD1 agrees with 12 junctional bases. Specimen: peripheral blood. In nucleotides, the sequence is TGTGCCAGTAGTAGGGACAGGGGGCGCGTCGGCACTGAAGCTTTCTTT. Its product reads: CASSRDRGRVGTEAFF.